These 32 T cell receptor beta chains share one sample of origin, sequenced in a study of vaccination effects on CD4 cells after COVID-19. The antigens of these receptors remain unknown. The protocol was immunoSEQ multiplex PCR, while the TCRdb copy is restricted to in-frame clones and leaves out a portion. The sample lists about 43,000 clones; around three quarters were seen once. ViraFEST used viral peptide pools to expand antigen-specific CD4+ T cells before sequencing. It was after 10 days of culture that CD4+ T cells were isolated. Prior SARS-CoV-2 infection was absent in the vaccine recipients, as shown by negative nucleocapsid antibodies. The source was CD4+ T cells from PBMCs cultured with SARS-CoV-2 spike peptides, collected before COVID-19 vaccination. These receptors originate from a human donor who received a COVID-19 vaccine.

V gene TRBV5-1 combines with J gene TRBJ1-3; no clear D. The V gene's germline CDR1 is SGHRS and CDR2 YFSETQ. V was trimmed by 3 bases and J by 0 bases, leaving 10 bases between them. This CDR3 is 15 amino acids long. The CDR3 DNA follows: TGCGCCAGCAGCTCGCAAGTTGGCTCTGGAAACACCATATATTTT. It encodes CASSSQVGSGNTIYF.

This clone was recorded once. CDR3 in amino acids: CASSRVGSANEQFF. CDR3 bases: TGTGCCAGCAGCCGCGTGGGGTCCGCCAATGAGCAGTTCTTC. This chain joins TRBV2 and TRBJ2-1; D gene uncertain. The CDR3 has 14 residues. Germline V lookup: CDR1 SNHLY, CDR2 FYNNEI. V was trimmed by 6 bases and J by 6 bases, leaving 15 bases between them.

The J gene is TRBJ2-7, the V gene TRBV18; D remains unclear. Trimming removed 5 bases at V and 3 bases at J, with 14 bases between. The CDR3 is 14 residues long. CDR1 KGHSH and CDR2 LQKENI come from the germline V gene. The CDR3, as DNA: TGTGCCAGCTCATTTCTAGGCACCGACTACGAGCAGTACGTC. Its translation is CASSFLGTDYEQYV.

The chain couples TRBV6-1 to TRBJ1-2; D is uncertain. The CDR3 contains 14 residues. Between the trimmed V and J ends, which lost 3 bases and 7 bases, there was a span of 15 bases. CDR1 is MNHNS and CDR2 is SASEGT in the germline V gene. CDR3 amino acids: CASSDLSARSGYTF. CDR3 in DNA: TGTGCCAGCAGTGATCTTTCGGCACGTTCTGGCTACACCTTC.

The chain joins TRBV10-3 to TRBJ1-4, with D hard to call. V lost 11 bases and J lost 0, with 13 bases in between. The length of the CDR3 is 14 residues. The germline V gene has CDR1 ENHRY and CDR2 SYGVKD. The CDR3 nucleotides read TGTGCCTCCCGGTTCGGTGCAACTAATGAAAAACTGTTTTTT. Protein sequence: CASRFGATNEKLFF.

The chain is built from TRBV4-1 and TRBJ1-6; TRBD1 is a possible D gene (6 bases). Trimming pared 0 bases from V and 7 bases from J, leaving 16 bases between. The CDR3 has 17 residues. CDR1 and CDR2 (germline): MGHRA, YSYEKL. The CDR3 sequence is CASSQDGWGAGNSPLHF. The DNA of the CDR3 is TGCGCCAGCAGCCAAGATGGTTGGGGGGCGGGCAATTCACCCCTCCACTTT.

This chain joins TRBV27 and TRBJ2-3; TRBD2 is a possible D gene (6 bases). Germline loops: CDR1 MNHEY, CDR2 SMNVEV (reference sequence). Trimming shortened V by 2 bases and J by 0 bases, and 6 bases separated the two germline ends. The CDR3 loop spans 14 amino acids. CDR3 sequence reads: CASSLRGSTDTQYF. DNA for the CDR3: TGTGCCAGCAGTTTACGGGGGAGCACAGATACGCAGTATTTT.

This chain joins TRBV11-3 and TRBJ2-3; TRBD2 agrees at 7 bases. Trimming took 1 base from V and 9 from J; bases not matched to a gene: 16. Germline loops: CDR1 SGHNT, CDR2 YENEEA. There are 17 residues in the CDR3. The CDR3 nucleotides read TGTGCCAGCAGCTTAGGGGAGGGGAGCCTCCGGGGGAGGACGCAGTATTTT. Translation: CASSLGEGSLRGRTQYF.

The genes are TRBV18 and TRBJ2-3; D unresolved. The CDR3 is 13 amino acids. From germline, CDR1 is KGHSH and CDR2 LQKENI. Deletions cut 4 bases from V and 6 bases from J, with 11 bases between. CDR3 amino acids: CASSRVEPDTQYF. CDR3 DNA: TGTGCCAGCTCACGAGTGGAACCGGATACGCAGTATTTT.

This chain joins TRBV29-1 and TRBJ2-5; D remains ambiguous. V was shortened by 4 bases and J by 2 bases, with 5 bases between the two germline ends. The CDR3 runs to 11 residues. Germline V CDR1 and CDR2: SQVTM, ANQGSEA. The CDR3 here is CSVAQQETQYF. The CDR3 DNA sequence: TGCAGCGTTGCTCAGCAAGAGACCCAGTACTTC. The full variable domain, in which reference TRBV29-1 and TRBJ2-5 provide the parts outside the CDR3, is SAVISQKPSRDICQRGTSLTIQCQVDSQVTMMFWYRQQPGQSLTLIATANQGSEATYESGFVIDKFPISRPNLTFSTLTVSNMSPEDSSIYLCSVAQQETQYFGPGTRLLVL.

The table lists this clone with a few counts. The chain uses TRBV7-2 and TRBJ1-1, with a possible D match to TRBD1 (5 bases). V was trimmed by 6 bases and J by 2 bases, leaving 10 bases between them. The germline gives CDR1 SGHTA, CDR2 FQGNSA. This CDR3 region has 13 residues. The chain's CDR3 is CASRVGANTEAFF. For the CDR3, the DNA is TGTGCCAGCAGGGTCGGGGCTAACACTGAAGCTTTCTTT.

CDR3 sequence (DNA): TGCGCCAGCAGCTTTTCCCGGGATGGGACTGAAGCTTTCTTT. It yields the protein CASSFSRDGTEAFF. V is TRBV5-1 and J is TRBJ1-1; no clear D gene. Per germline, CDR1 SGHRS and CDR2 YFSETQ. This CDR3 comprises 14 residues. Trimming removed 2 bases at V and 5 bases at J, with 13 bases between.

The rearrangement links TRBV7-8 to TRBJ1-2; D ambiguous. The V gene lost 5 bases and the J gene lost 0 bases, with 10 bases spanning the gap. Germline values: CDR1 SGHVS, CDR2 FQNEAQ. The CDR3 length is 14 residues. CDR3 amino acids: CASSLIAANYGYTF. The CDR3 region has the DNA TGTGCCAGCAGCCTGATAGCGGCTAACTATGGCTACACCTTC.

This clone appeared a few times. This rearrangement joins TRBV28 to TRBJ1-1; D gene uncertain. This CDR3 contains 14 residues. V gave up 2 bases and J gave up 5 bases, with 12 bases separating them. Germline CDR1 and CDR2: MDHEN and SYDVKM. The CDR3 region has the DNA TGTGCCAGCAGTTTAATGTCGAGGGTGACTGAAGCTTTCTTT. This encodes CASSLMSRVTEAFF.

The chain recombines TRBV28 with TRBJ1-2, with TRBD1 matching over 8 bases. From germline, CDR1 is MDHEN and CDR2 SYDVKM. J lost 8 bases, V lost 10 bases, and 18 bases had no gene match. This CDR3 is built from 15 residues. The chain's CDR3 is CAILPPPGQGRGYTF. In DNA, the CDR3 is TGTGCCATCCTTCCCCCCCCCGGACAGGGAAGAGGCTACACCTTC.

The chain recombines TRBV10-2 with TRBJ2-3; a weak D match, TRBD1 (7 bases). CDR3 length: 16 amino acids. V lost 6 bases, J lost 3 bases, and 19 bases lay in between. Germline lookup yields CDR1 WSHSY and CDR2 SAAADI. Here the CDR3 reads CASRRGQFGFTDTQYF. The CDR3 nucleotides are TGCGCCAGCAGGCGGGGACAGTTCGGATTTACAGATACGCAGTATTTT.

The chain joins TRBV12-5 to TRBJ1-6, with 9 bases aligning to TRBD1. The CDR3 is 14 residues long. The V gene's germline CDR1 is LGHNT and CDR2 FRNRAP. V was pared by 8 bases and J by 7 bases, with 6 bases of the junction left unmatched. The DNA for the CDR3 is TGTGCTAGTAATGCAGGGACAGGGAATTCACCCCTCCACTTT. Encoded protein: CASNAGTGNSPLHF. The entire variable domain, with the rest obtained from reference TRBV12-5 and TRBJ1-6, is as follows: DARVTQTPRHKVTEMGQEVTMRCQPILGHNTVFWYRQTMMQGLELLAYFRNRAPLDDSGMPKDRFSAEMPDATLATLKIQPSEPRDSAVYFCASNAGTGNSPLHFGNGTRLTVT.

The chain carries TRBV9 and TRBJ2-1; 11 positions match TRBD1. Germline assignment: CDR1 SGDLS and CDR2 YYNGEE. The CDR3 totals 18 residues. The V and J ends lost 4 bases and 4 bases, in that order; junction bases with no gene match: 13. CDR3 DNA sequence: TGTGCCAGCAGCCTCCGGGACAGGGGGGTGACGGGTTACAATGAGCAGTTCTTC. Its protein is CASSLRDRGVTGYNEQFF.

The chain carries TRBV7-2 and TRBJ2-5, with 7 bases that match TRBD2. The CDR3 runs 13 residues. CDR1 and CDR2 (germline): SGHTA, FQGNSA. Germline trimming cut 1 base from V and 9 bases from J; bases unmatched to any gene: 5. This CDR3 is CASSLGGGDPQYF. The CDR3 DNA sequence: TGTGCCAGCAGCTTAGGGGGAGGGGATCCCCAGTACTTC.

This clone was seen a few times. The rearrangement uses TRBV19 and TRBJ2-2; D unclear. The CDR3 runs 13 residues. V lost 7 bases and J lost 8, with 14 bases in between. Germline-derived CDR1 and CDR2 are LNHDA and SQIVND (reference sequence). The CDR3 reads CASTRGDSGELFF. The CDR3 DNA reads TGTGCCAGTACCCGAGGTGATTCGGGGGAGCTGTTTTTT.

This clone came up a few times. The chain is built from TRBV7-3 and TRBJ2-2, with 9 bases aligning to TRBD1. The germline V gene has CDR1 SGHTA and CDR2 FQGTGA. The V and J ends lost 6 bases and 5 bases, in that order; junction bases with no gene match: 4. This CDR3 region has 14 residues. CDR3: CASSDDRGTGELFF. Here the CDR3 DNA reads TGTGCCAGCAGTGATGACAGGGGGACCGGGGAGCTGTTTTTT.

The chain employs TRBV9 and TRBJ1-3, with 8 nucleotides matching TRBD1. V gave up 0 bases and J gave up 6 bases; unmatched junction bases: 2. The CDR3 runs to 14 residues. CDR1 and CDR2 from the germline V gene are SGDLS and YYNGEE. CDR3 region: CASSVAGGKNTIYF. CDR3 sequence (DNA): TGTGCCAGCAGCGTAGCAGGGGGCAAAAACACCATATATTTT.

The CDR3 DNA sequence: TGTGCCAGCAGTGAATTGACAGGGGCTCCGCAGACCCAGTACTTC. Translating it yields CASSELTGAPQTQYF. The genes are TRBV6-1 and TRBJ2-5; 8 bases map to TRBD1. Germline values: CDR1 MNHNS, CDR2 SASEGT. CDR3 length equals 15 residues. The V gene end was trimmed by 2 bases and the J gene end by 6 bases; junction bases not matched to a gene: 8.

The J gene is TRBJ2-2, the V gene TRBV6-6, with 12 bases matching TRBD1. The CDR3 length is 17 residues. J lost 4 bases, V lost 5 bases, and 8 bases had no gene match. Germline V CDR1 and CDR2: MNHNY, SVGAGI (reference sequence). CDR3 in amino acids: CASSHRDRGPVTGELFF. CDR3 DNA: TGTGCCAGCAGTCACCGGGACAGGGGGCCGGTCACCGGGGAGCTGTTTTTT.

The chain links TRBV20-1 to TRBJ2-7; 8 nucleotides match TRBD1. The CDR3 contains 13 residues. After removal of 3 bases from V and 3 bases from J, the junction contained 4 bases not matched to a gene. CDR1 and CDR2 (germline): DFQATT, SNEGSKA (reference sequence). The CDR3 loop reads CSASQGASYEQYV. The CDR3 bases are TGCAGTGCTAGTCAGGGGGCGAGCTACGAGCAGTACGTC.

This sequence joins TRBV9 and TRBJ1-5, with 11 bases matching TRBD1. The CDR3 covers 19 residues. In germline, CDR1 is SGDLS, CDR2 YYNGEE. The V gene end was trimmed by 4 bases and the J gene end by 5 bases; junction bases not matched to a gene: 17. The CDR3 reads CASSLLAHSGTGGDQPQHF. In DNA form, the CDR3 reads TGTGCCAGCAGCTTACTAGCCCACTCCGGGACAGGGGGTGATCAGCCCCAGCATTTT.

The chain is built from TRBV11-1 and TRBJ1-3; TRBD1 matches at 7 bases. In germline, CDR1 is SGHAT, CDR2 FQDESV (reference sequence). Trimming at V came to 3 bases and at J to 2 bases, leaving 4 bases not matched to a gene. The CDR3 totals 15 residues. CDR3 nucleotide sequence: TGTGCCAGCAGCTTGCGTCAGGGGGCTGGAAACACCATATATTTT. Translation gives CASSLRQGAGNTIYF.

The chain uses TRBV19 and TRBJ2-3; 8 positions agree with TRBD2. The germline V gene has CDR1 LNHDA and CDR2 SQIVND (reference sequence). Trimming took 5 bases from V and 4 from J; bases not matched to a gene: 11. This CDR3 comprises 16 residues. In DNA, the CDR3 is TGTGCCAGTAGTTCCCCTGGACTAGCCGGCGCAGATACGCAGTATTTT. Translating it yields CASSSPGLAGADTQYF.

The rearrangement links TRBV19 to TRBJ2-3, with 12 bases aligning to TRBD2. Germline V gene lookup returns CDR1 LNHDA and CDR2 SQIVND (reference sequence). The CDR3 extends over 14 amino acids. The V and J ends lost 4 bases and 6 bases, in that order; junction bases with no gene match: 2. CDR3 amino acids: CASSRTSGADTQYF. The CDR3 DNA reads as TGTGCCAGTAGTAGGACTAGCGGGGCCGATACGCAGTATTTT.

This clone was seen a single time. The chain joins TRBV28 to TRBJ1-2; tentatively, D is TRBD1 (5 bases). This CDR3 region has 14 residues. The V and J ends lost 8 bases and 0 bases respectively, with 13 bases between them. CDR1 and CDR2 (germline): MDHEN, SYDVKM. The CDR3 reads CASGRVISNYGYTF. The CDR3 nucleotides are TGTGCCAGCGGCAGGGTAATTTCTAACTATGGCTACACCTTC.

The V call is TRBV18, the J call TRBJ1-3; unclear D gene. The V gene lost 4 bases and the J gene lost 0 bases, with 10 bases spanning the gap. This CDR3 contains 15 residues. The V gene's germline CDR1 is KGHSH and CDR2 LQKENI. CDR3 coding DNA: TGTGCCAGCTCACGTACGGCGAGCTCTGGAAACACCATATATTTT. Amino acid sequence: CASSRTASSGNTIYF.

The chain couples TRBV7-6 to TRBJ2-5; TRBD1 agrees at 9 bases. Germline V gene sequence: CDR1 SGHVS, CDR2 FNYEAQ. J gave up 5 bases and V 3 bases, and 10 bases lay outside the gene matches. The CDR3 has 16 amino acids. Here the CDR3 reads CASSFIGTGSWETQYF. CDR3 sequence (DNA): TGTGCCAGCAGCTTCATTGGGACAGGGTCGTGGGAGACCCAGTACTTC.